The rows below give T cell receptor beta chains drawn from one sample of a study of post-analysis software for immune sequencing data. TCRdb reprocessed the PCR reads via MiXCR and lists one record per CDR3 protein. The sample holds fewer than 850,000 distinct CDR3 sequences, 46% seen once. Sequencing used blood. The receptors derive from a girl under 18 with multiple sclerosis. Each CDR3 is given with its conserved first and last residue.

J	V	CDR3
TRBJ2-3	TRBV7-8	CASSAISGRISTDTQYF
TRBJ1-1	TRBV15	CATSRSGVVDTEAFF
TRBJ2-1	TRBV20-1	CSARGEALYNEQFF
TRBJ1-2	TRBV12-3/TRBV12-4	CASTPGQGRGYTF
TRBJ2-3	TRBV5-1	CASHPLAGGPDTQYF
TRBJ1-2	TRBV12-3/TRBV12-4	CASSFSPRVGYGYTF
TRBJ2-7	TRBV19	CASSNGGGPYEQYF
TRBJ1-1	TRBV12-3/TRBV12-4	CASRQLSTEAFF
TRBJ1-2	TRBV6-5	CASSYILGMGGYTF
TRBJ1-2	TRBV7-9	CASSLRRGPNHGYTF
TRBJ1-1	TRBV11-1	CASSLRQGVMNTEAFF
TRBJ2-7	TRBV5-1	CASSLGGQVGSYEQYF
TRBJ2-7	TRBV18	CASSPQAGGNEQYF
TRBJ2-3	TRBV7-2	CASSLTMGSTDTQYF
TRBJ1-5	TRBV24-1	CATSESGDQPQHF
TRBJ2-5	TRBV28	CASTLGLAGAGETQYF
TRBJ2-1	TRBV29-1	CSVEDPGTGHYNEQFF
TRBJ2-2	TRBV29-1	CSVTLYTGELFF
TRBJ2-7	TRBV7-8	CASSLGRAIAYEQYF
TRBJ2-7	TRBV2	CASSGGYDEQYF
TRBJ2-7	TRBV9	CASSAPGRGPYEQYF
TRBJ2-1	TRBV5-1	CASSPGGESSFF